One sample yielded the 16 T cell receptor beta chains listed below, sequenced in a study of blood T cell repertoires in COVID-19. Using immunoSEQ multiplex PCR, the repertoire was profiled, and TCRdb retains in-frame clones only, with some absent. The sample holds 95,000 to 110,000 clones, over 70% seen once. The source material was peripheral blood. The receptors were sampled from a man aged 45-60 years with acute or convalescent COVID-19.

By sample fraction, this clone is medium-sized (0.01 to 0.1%). The chain joins TRBV27 to TRBJ1-5, with 8 bases that match TRBD1. The trim removed 6 bases at V and 11 bases at J, leaving 15 bases unmatched. The CDR3 is 15 amino acids. Germline V lookup: CDR1 MNHEY, CDR2 SMNVEV (reference sequence). Here the CDR3 DNA reads TGTGCCAGCAGCATAGGGGAGACAGGGGAAAAGGCCCAGCATTTT. Translated: CASSIGETGEKAQHF.

The V and J genes are TRBV6-5 and TRBJ1-1, with a tentative D call TRBD1 (5 bases). Trimming shortened V by 7 bases and J by 1 base, and 7 bases separated the two germline ends. Germline V lookup: CDR1 MNHEY, CDR2 SVGAGI. This CDR3 comprises 12 residues. CDR3 region: CASTGQNTEAFF. DNA of the CDR3: TGTGCCAGCACCGGACAGAACACTGAAGCTTTCTTT.

There are a few counts of this clone. This chain connects TRBV5-5 to TRBJ1-1; 12 bases map to TRBD1. Germline trimming cut 4 bases from V and 8 bases from J; bases unmatched to any gene: 6. The CDR3 has 14 residues. The germline CDR1 and CDR2 sequences are SGHKS and YYEKEE (reference sequence). Written as DNA, the CDR3 is TGTGCCAGCAGCCCGGGACAGGGGGCTGGAGAAGCTTTCTTT. It is translated as CASSPGQGAGEAFF.

J is TRBJ2-5 and V is TRBV25-1, with D perhaps matching TRBD2 (6 bases). Looked up from germline, CDR1 is MGHDK and CDR2 is SYGVNS. This CDR3 is 15 amino acids long. The V end lost 2 bases, the J end lost 5 bases, and 15 bases lay between the germline ends. CDR3 amino acids: CASSEHGRAGETQYF. CDR3 DNA sequence: TGTGCCAGCAGTGAACATGGCAGGGCGGGGGAGACCCAGTACTTC.

The chain carries TRBV27 and TRBJ2-2, with 8 bases that match TRBD1. Germline V gene data show CDR1 as MNHEY and CDR2 as SMNVEV (reference sequence). Trimming at V came to 6 bases and at J to 0 bases, leaving 3 bases not matched to a gene. This CDR3 is built from 15 residues. CDR3: CASSWTGSNTGELFF. The DNA of the CDR3 is TGTGCCAGCAGCTGGACAGGGTCGAACACCGGGGAGCTGTTTTTT.

The J gene is TRBJ2-1, the V gene TRBV6-5; TRBD1 matches 7 bases. The CDR3 is 14 amino acids. Germline trimming cut 5 bases from V and 4 bases from J; bases unmatched to any gene: 5. The germline V gene encodes CDR1 MNHEY and CDR2 SVGAGI. This chain's CDR3 is CASSNRGTYNEQFF. DNA of the CDR3: TGTGCCAGCAGTAACAGGGGAACTTACAATGAGCAGTTCTTC.

This clone appeared once. The identical CDR3 is also encoded by other nucleotide sequences in the sample. The gene calls are TRBV18 and TRBJ2-1, with TRBD1 matching over 10 bases. Per germline, CDR1 KGHSH and CDR2 LQKENI. The junction had 3 bases not matched to a gene; V was cut back by 3 bases and J by 4 bases. The CDR3 is 15 residues long. Here the CDR3 DNA reads TGTGCCAGCTCACCCCCGGGACAGGGGTACAATGAGCAGTTCTTC. Residues: CASSPPGQGYNEQFF.

In its sample, this clone was seen once. The chain employs TRBV27 and TRBJ2-7; TRBD2 might be the D (7 bases). Germline CDR1 reads MNHEY; CDR2 reads SMNVEV (reference sequence). The CDR3 runs 13 residues. V was trimmed by 5 bases and J by 6 bases, leaving 14 bases between them. CDR3 loop: CASSASRGGEQYF. The CDR3 DNA reads TGTGCCAGCAGTGCCTCGAGGGGGGGCGAGCAGTACTTC.

This clone turned up a few times. This rearrangement joins TRBV7-9 to TRBJ2-7, with 7 bases matching TRBD1. The CDR3 has 15 residues. CDR1 is SEHNR and CDR2 is FQNEAQ in the germline V gene (reference sequence). J lost 2 bases, V lost 5 bases, and 9 bases had no gene match. CDR3 nucleotides: TGTGCCAGCAGCCGATTACAGGGGCCAACCTACGAGCAGTACTTC. It translates to CASSRLQGPTYEQYF.

V usage is TRBV28 and J usage is TRBJ1-2; 8 bases are shared with TRBD1. CDR3 length: 14 residues. Trimming at V came to 8 bases and at J to 4 bases, leaving 9 bases not matched to a gene. Germline V gene sequence: CDR1 MDHEN, CDR2 SYDVKM. The CDR3 nucleotides are TGTGCCAGCGGAAGGACAGGGACCTTCTATGGCTACACCTTC. It yields the protein CASGRTGTFYGYTF.

The chain carries TRBV5-1 and TRBJ2-7; D may be TRBD1 (5 bases). V lost 0 bases, J lost 3 bases, and 13 bases lay in between. CDR1 SGHRS and CDR2 YFSETQ come from the germline V gene. CDR3 length equals 15 residues. The CDR3 nucleotides are TGCGCCAGCAGCTTGGCCGGCGGACAACTCTACGAGCAGTACTTC. This translates into CASSLAGGQLYEQYF.

V gene TRBV27 combines with J gene TRBJ1-1; D is possibly TRBD1 (6 bases). Germline V lookup: CDR1 MNHEY, CDR2 SMNVEV (reference sequence). The length of the CDR3 is 14 residues. V shed 3 bases and J shed 0 bases, with 8 bases lying between them. The CDR3 DNA follows: TGTGCCAGCAGTTTCGGACAGATGAACACTGAAGCTTTCTTT. Translation gives CASSFGQMNTEAFF.

The J gene is TRBJ2-7, the V gene TRBV28; 11 nucleotides line up with TRBD2. V shed 4 bases and J 4 bases; nucleotides not matched to a gene: 3. CDR1 MDHEN and CDR2 SYDVKM come from the germline V gene. The CDR3 contains 14 residues. CDR3 DNA sequence: TGTGCCAGCAGTTCGGGACTAGCGGCTTACGAGCAGTACTTC. Encoded protein: CASSSGLAAYEQYF. Based on the CDR3 plus reference TRBV28 and TRBJ2-7, the full variable domain is DVKVTQSSRYLVKRTGEKVFLECVQDMDHENMFWYRQDPGLGLRLIYFSYDVKMKEKGDIPEGYSVSREKKERFSLILESASTNQTSMYLCASSSGLAAYEQYFGPGTRLTVT.

The CDR3, as DNA: TGTGCCAGCTCACGCAGGGGACAGGGGAACTACGAGCAGTACTTC. Translating gives CASSRRGQGNYEQYF. This chain connects TRBV18 to TRBJ2-7; TRBD1 aligns across 10 bases. The junction had 6 bases not matched to a gene; V was cut back by 4 bases and J by 3 bases. The CDR3 consists of 15 residues. Germline values: CDR1 KGHSH, CDR2 LQKENI.

The V and J genes are TRBV18 and TRBJ1-5, with D maybe TRBD1 (6 bases). Deletions cut 5 bases from V and 5 bases from J, with 10 bases between. The germline gives CDR1 KGHSH, CDR2 LQKENI. The CDR3 consists of 13 residues. CDR3 residues: CASSTDRHQPQHF. CDR3 DNA sequence: TGTGCCAGCTCAACGGACAGACATCAGCCCCAGCATTTT.

The chain has TRBV28 and TRBJ2-7; 9 bases line up with TRBD1. Germline V lookup: CDR1 MDHEN, CDR2 SYDVKM. This CDR3 comprises 15 residues. V lost 3 bases, J lost 3 bases, and 6 bases stayed unmatched. The CDR3 coding sequence is TGTGCCAGCAGTTTGTCCGGACAGGGGTACTACGAGCAGTACTTC. This encodes CASSLSGQGYYEQYF.